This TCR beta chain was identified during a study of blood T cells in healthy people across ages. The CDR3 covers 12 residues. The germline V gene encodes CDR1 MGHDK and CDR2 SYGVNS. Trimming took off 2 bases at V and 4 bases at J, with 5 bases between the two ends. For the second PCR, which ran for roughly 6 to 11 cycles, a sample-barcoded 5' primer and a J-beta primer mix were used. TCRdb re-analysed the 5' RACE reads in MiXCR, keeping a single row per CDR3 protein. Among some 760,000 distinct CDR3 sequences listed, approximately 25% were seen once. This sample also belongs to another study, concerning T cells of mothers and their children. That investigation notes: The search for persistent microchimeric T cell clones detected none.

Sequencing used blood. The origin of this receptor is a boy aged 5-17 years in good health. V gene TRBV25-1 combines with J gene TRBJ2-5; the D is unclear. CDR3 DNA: TGTGCCAGCAGTGAACCAGGAGAGACCCAGTACTTC. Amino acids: CASSEPGETQYF.